This T cell receptor beta chain stems from a study of shared clonotypes between healthy human individuals. As for the study in general: Plates per donor: three CD4 naive, three CD4 memory, two CD8 naive, one CD8 memory.

It was CD45RO-negative cells, positively selected for CCR7, that made up naive CD8 cells, with terminally differentiated effector memory CD45RA+ cells excluded. Overall study results and limits: The study found about 5% of naive CD4 clonotypes shared across a handful of donors. Owing to a small donor count, the genetic and exposure-history diversity represented was limited.

CDR1 SGHAT and CDR2 FQNNGV come from the germline V gene. The CDR3 is 17 amino acids. The ends lost 5 bases at V and 1 base at J; junction bases unmatched: 9. When replicate PCRs were run on sorted subsets, they used about 200 ng DNA, tens of thousands of T cell genomes. The repertoire was sequenced with immunoSEQ multiplex PCR; TCRdb's copy has only in-frame clones and lacks some. The sample gives about 1,800,000 clones, less than 95% of which show up once; 1.2% is in the top ten. Remarks on this clone: Its specificity is unknown.

Sequencing was done on a sample of naive CD8+ T cells sorted from blood. The V and J genes are TRBV11-2 and TRBJ2-5; 11 bases align to TRBD2. This receptor was obtained from a man between 18 and 29 years old in good health. In DNA form, the CDR3 reads TGTGCCAGCAGCCCAGGGACTAGCGGAGGGGGCCAAGAGACCCAGTACTTC. Amino acids: CASSPGTSGGGQETQYF.